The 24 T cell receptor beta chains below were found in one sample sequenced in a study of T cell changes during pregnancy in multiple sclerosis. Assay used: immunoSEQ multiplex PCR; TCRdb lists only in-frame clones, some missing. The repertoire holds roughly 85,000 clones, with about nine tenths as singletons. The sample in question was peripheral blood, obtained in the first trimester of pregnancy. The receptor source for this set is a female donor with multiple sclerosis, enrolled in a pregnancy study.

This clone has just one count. The CDR3 DNA follows: TGCGCCAGCAGCCAAGACGCAGAAGAGACCCAGTACTTC. It specifies CASSQDAEETQYF. The rearrangement links TRBV4-1 to TRBJ2-5; D ambiguous. The V end was cut by 0 bases, the J end by 3 bases, with 5 bases between. The CDR3 contains 13 residues. CDR1 MGHRA and CDR2 YSYEKL come from the germline V gene.

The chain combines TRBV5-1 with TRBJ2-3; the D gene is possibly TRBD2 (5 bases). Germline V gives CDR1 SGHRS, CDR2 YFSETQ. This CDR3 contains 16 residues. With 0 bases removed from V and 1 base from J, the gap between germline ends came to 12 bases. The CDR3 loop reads CASSLGSGTRTDTQYF. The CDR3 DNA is TGCGCCAGCAGCTTGGGGAGCGGAACCCGCACAGATACGCAGTATTTT.

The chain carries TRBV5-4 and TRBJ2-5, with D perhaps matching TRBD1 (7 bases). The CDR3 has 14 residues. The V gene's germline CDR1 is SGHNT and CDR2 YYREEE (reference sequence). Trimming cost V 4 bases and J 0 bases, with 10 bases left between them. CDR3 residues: CASSAGTDQETQYF. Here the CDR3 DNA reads TGTGCCAGCAGCGCGGGGACAGACCAAGAGACCCAGTACTTC. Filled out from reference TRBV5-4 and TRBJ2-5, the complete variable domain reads ETGVTQSPTHLIKTRGQQVTLRCSSQSGHNTVSWYQQALGQGPQFIFQYYREEENGRGNFPPRFSGLQFPNYSSELNVNALELDDSALYLCASSAGTDQETQYFGPGTRLLVL.

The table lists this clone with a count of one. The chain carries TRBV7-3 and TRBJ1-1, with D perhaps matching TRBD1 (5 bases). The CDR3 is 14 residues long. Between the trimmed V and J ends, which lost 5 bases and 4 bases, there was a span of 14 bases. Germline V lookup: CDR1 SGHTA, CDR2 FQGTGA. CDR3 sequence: CASSMQGGTTEAFF. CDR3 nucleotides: TGTGCCAGCAGCATGCAGGGAGGAACCACTGAAGCTTTCTTT.

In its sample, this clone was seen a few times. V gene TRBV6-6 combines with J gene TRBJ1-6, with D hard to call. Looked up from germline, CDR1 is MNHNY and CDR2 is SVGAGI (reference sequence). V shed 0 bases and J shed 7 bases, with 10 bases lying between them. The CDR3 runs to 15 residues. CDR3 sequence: CASSYSGSANSPLHF. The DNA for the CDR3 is TGTGCCAGCAGTTACTCAGGCAGCGCCAATTCACCCCTCCACTTT.

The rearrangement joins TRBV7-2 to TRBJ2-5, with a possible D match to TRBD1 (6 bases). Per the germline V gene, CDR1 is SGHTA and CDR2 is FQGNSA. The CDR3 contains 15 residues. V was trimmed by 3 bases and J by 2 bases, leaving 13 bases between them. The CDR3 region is CASSFIGGFQETQYF. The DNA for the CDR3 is TGTGCCAGCAGCTTTATAGGGGGATTTCAAGAGACCCAGTACTTC.

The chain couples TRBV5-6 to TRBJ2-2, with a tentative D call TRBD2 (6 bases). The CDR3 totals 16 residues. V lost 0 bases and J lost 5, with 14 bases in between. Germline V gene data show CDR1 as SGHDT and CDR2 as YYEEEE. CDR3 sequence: CASSLASREATGELFF. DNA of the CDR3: TGTGCCAGCAGCTTGGCCAGCAGGGAGGCGACCGGGGAGCTGTTTTTT.

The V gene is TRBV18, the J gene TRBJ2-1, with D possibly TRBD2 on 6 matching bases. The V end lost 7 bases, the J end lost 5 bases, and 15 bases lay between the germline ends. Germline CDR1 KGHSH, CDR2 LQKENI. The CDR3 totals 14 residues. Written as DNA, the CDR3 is TGTGCCAGCTTGGGACTGAGAACTAACAATGAGCAGTTCTTC. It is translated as CASLGLRTNNEQFF.

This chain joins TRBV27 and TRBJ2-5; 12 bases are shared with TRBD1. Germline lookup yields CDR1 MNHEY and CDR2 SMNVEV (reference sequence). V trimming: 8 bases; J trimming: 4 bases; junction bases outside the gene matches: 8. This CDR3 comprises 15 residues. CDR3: CASGLWDRGLETQYF. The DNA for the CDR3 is TGTGCCAGCGGTCTCTGGGACAGGGGGCTAGAGACCCAGTACTTC.

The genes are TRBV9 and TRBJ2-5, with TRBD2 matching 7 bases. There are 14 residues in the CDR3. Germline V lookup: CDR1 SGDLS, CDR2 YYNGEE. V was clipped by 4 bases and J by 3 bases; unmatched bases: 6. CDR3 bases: TGTGCCAGCAGCTTAACTAGCGTAAAAGAGACCCAGTACTTC. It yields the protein CASSLTSVKETQYF.

Written as DNA, the CDR3 is TGTGCCAGCAGCCCGGGGACAGGGGCCTATGGCTACACCTTC. This encodes CASSPGTGAYGYTF. The chain combines TRBV2 with TRBJ1-2, with 10 bases fitting TRBD1. V trimming: 6 bases; J trimming: 4 bases; junction bases outside the gene matches: 5. Germline assignment: CDR1 SNHLY and CDR2 FYNNEI. The CDR3 has 14 amino acids. Looking up the rest from reference TRBV2 and TRBJ1-2 gives the full variable domain: EPEVTQTPSHQVTQMGQEVILRCVPISNHLYFYWYRQILGQKVEFLVSFYNNEISEKSEIFDDQFSVERPDGSNFTLKIRSTKLEDSAMYFCASSPGTGAYGYTFGSGTRLTVV.

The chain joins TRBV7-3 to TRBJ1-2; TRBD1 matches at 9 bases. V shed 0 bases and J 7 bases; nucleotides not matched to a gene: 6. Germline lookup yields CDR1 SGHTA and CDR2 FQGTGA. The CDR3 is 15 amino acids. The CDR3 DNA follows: TGTGCCAGCAGCTTAACACCCGGGACAGGGTCTGGCTACACCTTC. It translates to CASSLTPGTGSGYTF.

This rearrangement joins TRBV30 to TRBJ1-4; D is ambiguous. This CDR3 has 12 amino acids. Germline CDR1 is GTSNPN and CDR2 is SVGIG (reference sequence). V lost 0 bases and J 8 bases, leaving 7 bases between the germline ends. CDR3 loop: CAWSVNREKLFF. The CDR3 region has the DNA TGTGCCTGGAGTGTGAATCGGGAAAAACTGTTTTTT.

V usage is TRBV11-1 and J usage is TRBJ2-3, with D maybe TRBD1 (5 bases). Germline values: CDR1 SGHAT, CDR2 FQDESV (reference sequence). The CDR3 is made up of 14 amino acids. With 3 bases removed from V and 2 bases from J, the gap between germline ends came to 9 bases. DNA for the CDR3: TGTGCCAGCAGCTTCGACAGCCACACAGATACGCAGTATTTT. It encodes CASSFDSHTDTQYF.

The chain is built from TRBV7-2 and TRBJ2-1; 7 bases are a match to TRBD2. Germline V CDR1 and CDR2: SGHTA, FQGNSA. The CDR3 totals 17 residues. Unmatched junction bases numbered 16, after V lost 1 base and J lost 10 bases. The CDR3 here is CASSLVGRGTTHAEQFF. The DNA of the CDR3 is TGTGCCAGCAGCTTAGTCGGGCGGGGGACGACTCATGCGGAGCAGTTCTTC.

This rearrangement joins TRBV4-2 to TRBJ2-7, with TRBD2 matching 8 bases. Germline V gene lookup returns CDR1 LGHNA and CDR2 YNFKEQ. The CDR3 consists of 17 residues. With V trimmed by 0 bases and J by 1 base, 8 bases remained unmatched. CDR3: CASSQDWGASGSYEQYF. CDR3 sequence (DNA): TGTGCCAGCAGCCAAGATTGGGGGGCTAGCGGGTCCTACGAGCAGTACTTC.

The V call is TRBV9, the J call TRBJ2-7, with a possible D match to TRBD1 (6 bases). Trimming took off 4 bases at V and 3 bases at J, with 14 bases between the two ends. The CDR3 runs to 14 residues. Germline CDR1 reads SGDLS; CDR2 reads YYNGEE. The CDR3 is CASSPRTENYEQYF. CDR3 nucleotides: TGTGCCAGCAGCCCACGGACAGAAAACTACGAGCAGTACTTC.

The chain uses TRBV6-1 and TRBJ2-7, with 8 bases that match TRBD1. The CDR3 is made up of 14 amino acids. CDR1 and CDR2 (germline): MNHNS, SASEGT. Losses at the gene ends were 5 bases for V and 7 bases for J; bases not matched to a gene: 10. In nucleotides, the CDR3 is TGTGCCAGCAGTAAGACAGGGGTCTCTGGAGAGCAGTACTTC. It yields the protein CASSKTGVSGEQYF.

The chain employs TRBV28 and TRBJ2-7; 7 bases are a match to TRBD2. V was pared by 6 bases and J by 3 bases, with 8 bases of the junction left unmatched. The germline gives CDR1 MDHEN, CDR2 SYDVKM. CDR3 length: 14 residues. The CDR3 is CASSLMGGGYEQYF. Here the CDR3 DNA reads TGTGCCAGCAGCCTTATGGGGGGGGGCTACGAGCAGTACTTC.

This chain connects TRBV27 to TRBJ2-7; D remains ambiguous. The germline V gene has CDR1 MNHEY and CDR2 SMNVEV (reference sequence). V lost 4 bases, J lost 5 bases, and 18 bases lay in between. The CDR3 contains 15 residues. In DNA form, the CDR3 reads TGTGCCAGCAGTTCACGTGGCGGAGTAACTAACGAGCAGTACTTC. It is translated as CASSSRGGVTNEQYF.

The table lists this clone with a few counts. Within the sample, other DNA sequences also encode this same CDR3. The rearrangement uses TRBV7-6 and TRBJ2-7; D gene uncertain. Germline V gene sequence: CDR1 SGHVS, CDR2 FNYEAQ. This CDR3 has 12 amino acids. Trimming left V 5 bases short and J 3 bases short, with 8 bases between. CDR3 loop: CASSDDIYEQYF. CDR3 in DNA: TGTGCCAGCAGCGATGACATCTACGAGCAGTACTTC.

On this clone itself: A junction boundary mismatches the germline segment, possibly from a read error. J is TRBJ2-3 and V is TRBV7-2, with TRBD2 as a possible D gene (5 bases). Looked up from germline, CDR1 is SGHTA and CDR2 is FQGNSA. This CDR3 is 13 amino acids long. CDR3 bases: TGTGCCAGCAGCTCCTCGGACTCGGCCTTAAGGGATTTT. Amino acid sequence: CASSSSDSALRDF.

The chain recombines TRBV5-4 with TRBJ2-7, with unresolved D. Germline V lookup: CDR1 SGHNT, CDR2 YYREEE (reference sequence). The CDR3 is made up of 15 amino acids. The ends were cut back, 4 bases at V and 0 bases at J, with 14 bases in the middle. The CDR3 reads CASSPGILSSYEQYF. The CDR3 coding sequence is TGTGCCAGCAGCCCTGGCATTCTCAGCTCCTACGAGCAGTACTTC.

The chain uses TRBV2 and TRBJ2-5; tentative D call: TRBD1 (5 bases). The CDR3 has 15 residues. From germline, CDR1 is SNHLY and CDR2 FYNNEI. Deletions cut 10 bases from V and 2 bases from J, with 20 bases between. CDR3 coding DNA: TGTGCCACCTCCGTAGGGGCTCGCCCGCAAGAGACCCAGTACTTC. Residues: CATSVGARPQETQYF.